The 5 T cell receptor beta chains given below trace back to one sample, sequenced in a study of blood T cell repertoires in COVID-19. Only in-frame clones appear in the TCRdb table, and some are missing; sequencing was by immunoSEQ multiplex PCR. The sample carries around 200,000 clones, approximately 80% recorded once. Sequencing was performed on PBMCs or T cells enriched from blood (not recorded which). Receptor source: a woman in her thirties or forties with acute COVID-19.

V is TRBV7-8 and J is TRBJ2-1; TRBD1 matches 9 bases. Germline loops: CDR1 SGHVS, CDR2 FQNEAQ. V trimming: 5 bases; J trimming: 9 bases; junction bases outside the gene matches: 11. The CDR3 has 15 amino acids. CDR3 residues: CASSPPGQGIGEQFF. Written as DNA, the CDR3 is TGTGCCAGCAGCCCGCCGGGACAGGGTATCGGTGAGCAGTTCTTC.

The rearrangement uses TRBV27 and TRBJ2-3; TRBD2 aligns across 12 bases. CDR3 size: 20 residues. The V gene end was trimmed by 3 bases and the J gene end by 1 base; junction bases not matched to a gene: 14. Per the germline V gene, CDR1 is MNHEY and CDR2 is SMNVEV (reference sequence). The DNA for the CDR3 is TGTGCCAGCAGTTTCCGACCTCGATTCTGGACTAGCGGGGGCACAGATACGCAGTATTTT. This encodes CASSFRPRFWTSGGTDTQYF.

J is TRBJ2-1 and V is TRBV11-2; 7 bases match TRBD1. The germline V gene has CDR1 SGHAT and CDR2 FQNNGV. Germline trimming cut 5 bases from V and 4 bases from J; bases unmatched to any gene: 11. The CDR3 runs 16 residues. The chain's CDR3 is CASSKSTGRGYNEQFF. CDR3 bases: TGTGCCAGCAGCAAGTCGACAGGGAGAGGATACAATGAGCAGTTCTTC.

The V call is TRBV12-5, the J call TRBJ2-3; D is ambiguous. This CDR3 is built from 14 residues. Between the trimmed V and J ends, which lost 2 bases and 2 bases, there was a span of 8 bases. The germline V gene has CDR1 LGHNT and CDR2 FRNRAP. The DNA of the CDR3 is TGTGCTAGTGGTTTGCAACTAATCACAGATACGCAGTATTTT. As protein: CASGLQLITDTQYF.

The CDR3 region is CASSLTTGQGVGELFF. DNA of the CDR3: TGTGCCAGCTCACTGACGACGGGACAGGGGGTCGGGGAGCTGTTTTTT. The chain employs TRBV18 and TRBJ2-2; 11 nucleotides agree with TRBD1. The CDR3 has 16 amino acids. V trimming: 4 bases; J trimming: 7 bases; junction bases outside the gene matches: 8. Germline CDR1 KGHSH, CDR2 LQKENI. Combining the CDR3 with reference TRBV18 and TRBJ2-2 gives the whole variable domain NAGVMQNPRHLVRRRGQEARLRCSPMKGHSHVYWYRQLPEEGLKFMVYLQKENIIDESGMPKERFSAEFPKEGPSILRIQQVVRGDSAAYFCASSLTTGQGVGELFFGEGSRLTVL.